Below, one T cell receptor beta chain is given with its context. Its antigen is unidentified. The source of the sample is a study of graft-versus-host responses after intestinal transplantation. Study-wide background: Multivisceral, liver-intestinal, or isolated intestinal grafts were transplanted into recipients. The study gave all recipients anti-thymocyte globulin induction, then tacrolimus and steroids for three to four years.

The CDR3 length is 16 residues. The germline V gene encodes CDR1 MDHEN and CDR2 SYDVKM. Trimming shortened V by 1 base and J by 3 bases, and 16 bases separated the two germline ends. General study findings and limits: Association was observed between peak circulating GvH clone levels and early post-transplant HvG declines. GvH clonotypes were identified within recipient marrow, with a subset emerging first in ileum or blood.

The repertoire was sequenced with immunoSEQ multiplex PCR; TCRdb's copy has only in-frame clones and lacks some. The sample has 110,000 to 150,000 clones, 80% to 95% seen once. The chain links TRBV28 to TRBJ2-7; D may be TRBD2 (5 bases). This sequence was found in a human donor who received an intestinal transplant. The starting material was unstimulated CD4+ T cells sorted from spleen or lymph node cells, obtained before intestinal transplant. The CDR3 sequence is CASSLFRVTEVYEQYF. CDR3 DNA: TGTGCCAGCAGTTTATTTAGGGTGACGGAGGTCTACGAGCAGTACTTC.